Below, 27 T cell receptor beta chains from the same sample are listed, as sequenced in a study of blood T cell repertoires in COVID-19. Only in-frame clones appear in the TCRdb table, and some are missing; sequencing was by immunoSEQ multiplex PCR. The sample shows 40,000 to 50,000 clones, about 88% of them seen only once. Sequenced: peripheral blood. These TCRs come from a middle-aged man with active COVID-19.

The rearrangement uses TRBV5-1 and TRBJ2-5; weak D call: TRBD2 (5 bases). Looked up from germline, CDR1 is SGHRS and CDR2 is YFSETQ. Trimming left V 0 bases short and J 2 bases short, with 11 bases between. The CDR3 is 15 residues long. CDR3 sequence (DNA): TGCGCCAGCAGCTTGGTGGGAAGCGGTCAAGAGACCCAGTACTTC. This translates into CASSLVGSGQETQYF.

This clone has more than one count but fewer than ten. The rearrangement joins TRBV19 to TRBJ2-5, with 10 bases fitting TRBD2. There are 15 residues in the CDR3. The germline V gene has CDR1 LNHDA and CDR2 SQIVND (reference sequence). With 3 bases clipped from V and 4 bases from J, the junction kept 5 bases outside the gene matches. CDR3 in DNA: TGTGCCAGTAGTATCCTAGCGGGAGATGGAGAGACCCAGTACTTC. Its translation: CASSILAGDGETQYF.

This rearrangement joins TRBV6-4 to TRBJ2-3; D is perhaps TRBD1 (6 bases). Germline CDR1 MRHNA, CDR2 SNTAGT. Trimming cost V 2 bases and J 0 bases, with 9 bases left between them. CDR3 length: 15 residues. The CDR3 DNA follows: TGTGCCAGCAGTGACGGGGGCTCTAGCACAGATACGCAGTATTTT. It is translated as CASSDGGSSTDTQYF.

This clone came up once. V gene TRBV10-1 combines with J gene TRBJ2-3; no firm D call. Per germline, CDR1 WNHNN and CDR2 SYGVQD (reference sequence). Trimming removed 2 bases at V and 3 bases at J, with 6 bases between. This CDR3 has 13 amino acids. The CDR3 reads CASSEQLTDTQYF. The CDR3 coding sequence is TGCGCCAGCAGTGAGCAACTAACAGATACGCAGTATTTT.

This clone was counted a single time. The genes are TRBV6-6 and TRBJ1-4; D is unresolved. This CDR3 is built from 14 residues. The V end was cut by 0 bases, the J end by 3 bases, with 5 bases between. Germline CDR1 MNHNY, CDR2 SVGAGI (reference sequence). The CDR3 sequence: CASSYSGSNEKLFF. Here the CDR3 DNA reads TGTGCCAGCAGTTACTCCGGGTCTAATGAAAAACTGTTTTTT.

The chain is built from TRBV5-4 and TRBJ2-1, with D possibly matching TRBD1 (6 bases). The length of the CDR3 is 13 residues. V lost 4 bases and J lost 10, with 15 bases in between. CDR1 SGHNT and CDR2 YYREEE come from the germline V gene (reference sequence). CDR3 DNA: TGTGCCAGCAGCCCAGGGGTCCGGGTGGAGCAGTTCTTC. It yields the protein CASSPGVRVEQFF.

The CDR3 region is CASSPGSSGNTIYF. As DNA, the CDR3 is TGCGCCAGCAGCCCCGGGTCCTCTGGAAACACCATATATTTT. The rearrangement links TRBV5-1 to TRBJ1-3; D gene uncertain. The germline V gene encodes CDR1 SGHRS and CDR2 YFSETQ. This CDR3 region has 14 residues. V shed 4 bases and J shed 0 bases, with 8 bases lying between them. Supplemented by reference TRBV5-1 and TRBJ1-3, the full variable domain reads KAGVTQTPRYLIKTRGQQVTLSCSPISGHRSVSWYQQTPGQGLQFLFEYFSETQRNKGNFPGRFSGRQFSNSRSEMNVSTLELGDSALYLCASSPGSSGNTIYFGEGSWLTVV.

This clone was picked up one time. The CDR3 DNA reads as TGTGCCACTCACGAACAACAGGGGTTCGCGAATAGCAATCAGCCCCAGCATTTT. This translates into CATHEQQGFANSNQPQHF. The chain links TRBV19 to TRBJ1-5; 7 nucleotides agree with TRBD1. Germline trimming cut 10 bases from V and 0 bases from J; bases unmatched to any gene: 18. Germline V gene data show CDR1 as LNHDA and CDR2 as SQIVND (reference sequence). The CDR3 has 18 residues. Full variable domain (rest looked up from reference TRBV19 and TRBJ1-5): DGGITQSPKYLFRKEGQNVTLSCEQNLNHDAMYWYRQDPGQGLRLIYYSQIVNDFQKGDIAEGYSVSREKKESFPLTVTSAQKNPTAFYLCATHEQQGFANSNQPQHFGDGTRLSIL.

The chain employs TRBV15 and TRBJ1-4; 7 bases line up with TRBD1. Germline V gene sequence: CDR1 LNHNV, CDR2 YYDKDF (reference sequence). J gave up 4 bases and V 2 bases, and 10 bases lay outside the gene matches. The CDR3 consists of 17 residues. In DNA, the CDR3 is TGTGCCACCAGCAGACGCAGAACCGGGACAGTTAATGAAAAACTGTTTTTT. As protein: CATSRRRTGTVNEKLFF.

V is TRBV28 and J is TRBJ1-5; tentatively, D is TRBD1 (5 bases). V lost 5 bases and J lost 0, with 14 bases in between. CDR3 size: 16 residues. The germline gives CDR1 MDHEN, CDR2 SYDVKM. The CDR3 DNA reads TGTGCCAGCAGTCCCTTCAGGGTGGATAGCAATCAGCCCCAGCATTTT. Translating it yields CASSPFRVDSNQPQHF.

The gene calls are TRBV19 and TRBJ1-2; 10 bases are shared with TRBD1. This CDR3 has 13 residues. Germline loops: CDR1 LNHDA, CDR2 SQIVND (reference sequence). J was trimmed by 2 bases and V by 6 bases; bases with no gene match: 0. The CDR3 here is CASRDRGNYGYTF. Written as DNA, the CDR3 is TGTGCCAGTAGGGACAGGGGGAACTATGGCTACACCTTC.

The chain uses TRBV10-3 and TRBJ2-1, with D possibly TRBD2 on 6 matching bases. There are 15 residues in the CDR3. The V gene lost 1 base and the J gene lost 7 bases, with 14 bases spanning the gap. The germline V gene has CDR1 ENHRY and CDR2 SYGVKD. The chain's CDR3 is CAISEWRGRGNEQFF. In DNA, the CDR3 is TGTGCCATCAGTGAGTGGAGGGGTAGAGGGAATGAGCAGTTCTTC.

The chain joins TRBV27 to TRBJ2-7, with D unclear. The length of the CDR3 is 15 residues. Germline V lookup: CDR1 MNHEY, CDR2 SMNVEV (reference sequence). Trimming took off 3 bases at V and 3 bases at J, with 15 bases between the two ends. CDR3 sequence reads: CASSFRTALYYEQYF. The CDR3 DNA sequence: TGTGCCAGCAGTTTTAGAACTGCCTTATACTACGAGCAGTACTTC.

This clone appeared a few times. The chain is built from TRBV7-9 and TRBJ2-5; 14 bases line up with TRBD2. The CDR3 consists of 17 residues. The germline V gene encodes CDR1 SEHNR and CDR2 FQNEAQ (reference sequence). J gave up 3 bases and V 6 bases, and 9 bases lay outside the gene matches. CDR3 in amino acids: CASSRGTSGREEETQYF. The CDR3 DNA reads TGTGCCAGCAGTCGCGGGACTAGCGGGAGAGAGGAAGAGACCCAGTACTTC.

The sample holds one count of this clone. This rearrangement joins TRBV6-5 to TRBJ2-3, with a tentative D call TRBD2 (6 bases). Germline lookup yields CDR1 MNHEY and CDR2 SVGAGI. V was pared by 0 bases and J by 0 bases, with 10 bases between. The CDR3 runs 16 residues. CDR3 sequence: CASSYSPSVSTDTQYF. CDR3 coding DNA: TGTGCCAGCAGTTACTCGCCTAGCGTTAGCACAGATACGCAGTATTTT.

The chain carries TRBV18 and TRBJ2-5; unclear D gene. This CDR3 comprises 13 residues. Germline V gene data show CDR1 as KGHSH and CDR2 as LQKENI. Deletions cut 6 bases from V and 5 bases from J, with 13 bases between. CDR3 in DNA: TGTGCCAGCTCCCTAGAGGATACGGAGACCCAGTACTTC. Translated: CASSLEDTETQYF.

The chain carries TRBV5-4 and TRBJ2-1; TRBD2 is a possible D gene (6 bases). There are 16 residues in the CDR3. Germline assignment: CDR1 SGHNT and CDR2 YYREEE (reference sequence). Trimming removed 3 bases from V and 0 bases from J, with 13 bases in between. CDR3: CASSSPGTLSYNEQFF. CDR3 DNA: TGTGCCAGCAGCTCCCCCGGGACTCTCTCCTACAATGAGCAGTTCTTC.

The chain recombines TRBV7-9 with TRBJ1-4, with 7 nucleotides matching TRBD1. The germline V gene has CDR1 SEHNR and CDR2 FQNEAQ (reference sequence). The CDR3 is 17 residues long. Losses at the gene ends were 5 bases for V and 4 bases for J; bases not matched to a gene: 13. CDR3 sequence: CASSPHDREVVNEKLFF. The CDR3 bases are TGTGCCAGCAGCCCTCACGACAGGGAGGTAGTTAATGAAAAACTGTTTTTT.

This clone was picked up one time. This rearrangement joins TRBV24-1 to TRBJ1-5, with TRBD1 as a possible D gene (5 bases). This CDR3 region has 14 residues. Trimming removed 3 bases at V and 1 base at J, with 6 bases between. Germline CDR1 KGHDR, CDR2 SFDVKD. The CDR3 DNA reads TGTGCCACCAGTGATAAGGGGAGCAATCAGCCCCAGCATTTT. Protein product: CATSDKGSNQPQHF.

This sequence joins TRBV4-2 and TRBJ2-1, with TRBD2 identical over 7 bases. Unmatched junction bases numbered 9, after V lost 5 bases and J lost 2 bases. The CDR3 spans 16 residues. The germline gives CDR1 LGHNA, CDR2 YNFKEQ. For the CDR3, the DNA is TGTGCCAGCAGCGTTAGCGGGCGGGGTACCTACAATGAGCAGTTCTTC. Amino acids: CASSVSGRGTYNEQFF.

The V gene is TRBV5-6, the J gene TRBJ2-3; 11 bases agree with TRBD2. CDR1 and CDR2 (germline): SGHDT, YYEEEE. The CDR3 contains 16 residues. V lost 0 bases, J lost 2 bases, and 2 bases stayed unmatched. CDR3 residues: CASSLGLAGSTDTQYF. The CDR3 nucleotides read TGTGCCAGCAGCTTGGGACTAGCGGGATCCACAGATACGCAGTATTTT.

This chain joins TRBV14 and TRBJ2-7; 12 nucleotides line up with TRBD1. The CDR3 extends over 13 amino acids. The germline gives CDR1 SGHDN, CDR2 FVKESK. The junction had 0 bases not matched to a gene; V was cut back by 4 bases and J by 5 bases. As DNA, the CDR3 is TGTGCCAGCAGCCGGGACAGGGGGCACGAGCAGTACTTC. Amino acids: CASSRDRGHEQYF.

CDR3 sequence: CASSQGLVSSYEQYF. The CDR3 nucleotides are TGCGCCAGCAGCCAAGGACTGGTTAGCTCCTACGAGCAGTACTTC. V usage is TRBV4-1 and J usage is TRBJ2-7; D remains ambiguous. CDR1 is MGHRA and CDR2 is YSYEKL in the germline V gene. V was pared by 1 base and J by 0 bases, with 10 bases between. The CDR3 length is 15 residues.

The V gene is TRBV19, the J gene TRBJ1-5, with no clear D. Trimming took off 6 bases at V and 3 bases at J, with 9 bases between the two ends. The CDR3 is made up of 13 amino acids. Germline lookup yields CDR1 LNHDA and CDR2 SQIVND (reference sequence). CDR3 sequence reads: CASSSGFNQPQHF. CDR3 sequence (DNA): TGTGCCAGTAGCTCGGGGTTCAATCAGCCCCAGCATTTT.

The rearrangement joins TRBV7-9 to TRBJ2-1, with TRBD2 matching 13 bases. V lost 5 bases to trimming and J lost 5 bases; unmatched junction nucleotides: 3. Germline CDR1 and CDR2: SEHNR and FQNEAQ (reference sequence). This CDR3 contains 15 residues. CDR3 residues: CASSTGLAGDNEQFF. The CDR3 bases are TGTGCCAGCAGCACCGGACTAGCGGGAGACAATGAGCAGTTCTTC.

The chain carries TRBV14 and TRBJ1-1; 7 nucleotides match TRBD1. CDR1 is SGHDN, CDR2 FVKESK, per germline. The V gene end was trimmed by 1 base and the J gene end by 11 bases; junction bases not matched to a gene: 10. The CDR3 contains 14 residues. The CDR3 sequence is CASSQAQGFQRAFF. The CDR3, as DNA: TGTGCCAGCAGCCAAGCACAGGGGTTCCAGAGGGCTTTCTTT.

V usage is TRBV28 and J usage is TRBJ2-2; 8 bases map to TRBD2. V was clipped by 3 bases and J by 6 bases; unmatched bases: 3. Germline V gene sequence: CDR1 MDHEN, CDR2 SYDVKM. The CDR3 runs to 14 residues. In nucleotides, the CDR3 is TGTGCCAGCAGTTTTTCGGGAGGGGCCGGGGAGCTGTTTTTT. Its translation: CASSFSGGAGELFF.